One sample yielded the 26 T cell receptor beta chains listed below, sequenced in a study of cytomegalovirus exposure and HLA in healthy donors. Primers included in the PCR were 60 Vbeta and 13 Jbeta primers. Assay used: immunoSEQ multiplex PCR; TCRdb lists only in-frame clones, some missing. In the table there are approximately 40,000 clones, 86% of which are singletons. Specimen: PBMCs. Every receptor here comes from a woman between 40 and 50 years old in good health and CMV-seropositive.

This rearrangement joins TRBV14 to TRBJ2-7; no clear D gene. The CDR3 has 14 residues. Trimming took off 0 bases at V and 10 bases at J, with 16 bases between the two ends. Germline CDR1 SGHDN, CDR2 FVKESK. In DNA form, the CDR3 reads TGTGCCAGCAGCCAAGATCTGAGGCCCCGCAGCCAGTACTTC. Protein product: CASSQDLRPRSQYF.

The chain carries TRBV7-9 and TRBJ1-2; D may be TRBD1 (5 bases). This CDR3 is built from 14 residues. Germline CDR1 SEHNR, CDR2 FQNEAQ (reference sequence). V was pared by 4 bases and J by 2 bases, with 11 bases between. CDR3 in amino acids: CASSYNSGNYGYTF. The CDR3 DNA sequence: TGTGCCAGCAGCTATAACTCAGGGAACTATGGCTACACCTTC.

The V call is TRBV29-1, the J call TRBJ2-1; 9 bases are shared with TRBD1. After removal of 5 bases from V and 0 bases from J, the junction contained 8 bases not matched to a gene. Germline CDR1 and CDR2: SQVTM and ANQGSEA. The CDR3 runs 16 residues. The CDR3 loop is CSVPPTGGPSYNEQFF. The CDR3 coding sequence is TGCAGCGTTCCCCCGACAGGGGGTCCCTCCTACAATGAGCAGTTCTTC.

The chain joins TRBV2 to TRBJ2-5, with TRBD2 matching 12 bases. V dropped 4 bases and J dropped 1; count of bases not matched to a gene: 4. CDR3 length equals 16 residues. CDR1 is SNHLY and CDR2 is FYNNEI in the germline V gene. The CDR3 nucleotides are TGTGCCAGCAGTGGAACTAGCGGGGGGATCCAAGAGACCCAGTACTTC. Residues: CASSGTSGGIQETQYF.

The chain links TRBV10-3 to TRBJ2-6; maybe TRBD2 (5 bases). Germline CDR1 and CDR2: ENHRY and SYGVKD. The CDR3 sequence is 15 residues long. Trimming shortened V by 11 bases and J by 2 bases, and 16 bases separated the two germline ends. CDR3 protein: CAAGRSSPGANVLTF. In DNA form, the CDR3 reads TGTGCCGCCGGACGTTCTAGCCCTGGGGCCAACGTCCTGACTTTC.

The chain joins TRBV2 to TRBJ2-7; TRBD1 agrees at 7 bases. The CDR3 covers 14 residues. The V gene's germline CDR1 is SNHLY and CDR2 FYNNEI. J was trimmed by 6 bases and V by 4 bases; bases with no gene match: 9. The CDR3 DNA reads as TGTGCCAGCAGTGTGGACAGGATTAAAGGCGAGCAGTACTTC. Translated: CASSVDRIKGEQYF.

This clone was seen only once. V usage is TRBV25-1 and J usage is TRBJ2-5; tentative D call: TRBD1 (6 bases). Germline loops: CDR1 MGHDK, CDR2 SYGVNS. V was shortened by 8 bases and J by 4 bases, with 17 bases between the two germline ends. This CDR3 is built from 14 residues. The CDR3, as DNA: TGTGCCAGCTCAGGGGTTACTTCTGGAGAGACCCAGTACTTC. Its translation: CASSGVTSGETQYF.

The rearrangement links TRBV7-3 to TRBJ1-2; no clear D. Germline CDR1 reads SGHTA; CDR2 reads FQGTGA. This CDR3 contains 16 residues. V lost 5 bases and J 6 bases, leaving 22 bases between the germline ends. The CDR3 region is CASSPNPAPVGDGYTF. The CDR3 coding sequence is TGTGCCAGCAGCCCAAACCCAGCGCCGGTAGGAGATGGCTACACCTTC.

The chain's CDR3 is CASSAAPSSGNTIYF. In DNA, the CDR3 is TGCGCCAGCAGCGCTGCTCCGAGCTCTGGAAACACCATATATTTT. V is TRBV5-1 and J is TRBJ1-3; D gene uncertain. The CDR3 has 15 amino acids. Trimming stripped 4 bases from V and 0 bases from J, with 11 bases between. The germline CDR1 and CDR2 sequences are SGHRS and YFSETQ. The complete variable domain, with remaining parts taken from reference TRBV5-1 and TRBJ1-3, reads KAGVTQTPRYLIKTRGQQVTLSCSPISGHRSVSWYQQTPGQGLQFLFEYFSETQRNKGNFPGRFSGRQFSNSRSEMNVSTLELGDSALYLCASSAAPSSGNTIYFGEGSWLTVV.

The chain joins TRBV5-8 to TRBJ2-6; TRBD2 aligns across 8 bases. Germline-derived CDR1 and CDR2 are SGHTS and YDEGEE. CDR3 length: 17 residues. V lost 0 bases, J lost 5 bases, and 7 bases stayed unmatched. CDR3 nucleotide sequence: TGTGCCAGCAGCTTGGGAACCGGGGGGGGTAGGGCCAACGTCCTGACTTTC. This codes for CASSLGTGGGRANVLTF.

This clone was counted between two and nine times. CDR3 bases: TGTGCCAGCAGTTCCGGGACAGGGGACGGACAGCCCCAGCATTTT. It translates to CASSSGTGDGQPQHF. J is TRBJ1-5 and V is TRBV6-4; TRBD1 aligns across 10 bases. The CDR3 runs to 15 residues. V dropped 5 bases and J dropped 7; count of bases not matched to a gene: 8. Germline V gene lookup returns CDR1 MRHNA and CDR2 SNTAGT.

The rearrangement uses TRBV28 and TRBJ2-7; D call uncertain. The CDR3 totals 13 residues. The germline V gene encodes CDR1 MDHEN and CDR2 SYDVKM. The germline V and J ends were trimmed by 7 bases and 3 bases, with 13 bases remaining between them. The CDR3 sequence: CASTRGTRYEQYF. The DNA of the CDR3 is TGTGCCAGCACCCGCGGTACCCGCTACGAGCAGTACTTC. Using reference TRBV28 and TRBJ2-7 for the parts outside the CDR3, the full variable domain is DVKVTQSSRYLVKRTGEKVFLECVQDMDHENMFWYRQDPGLGLRLIYFSYDVKMKEKGDIPEGYSVSREKKERFSLILESASTNQTSMYLCASTRGTRYEQYFGPGTRLTVT.

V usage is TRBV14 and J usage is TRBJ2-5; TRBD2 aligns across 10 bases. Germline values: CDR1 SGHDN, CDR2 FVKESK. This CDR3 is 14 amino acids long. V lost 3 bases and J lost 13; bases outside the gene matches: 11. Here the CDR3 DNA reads TGTGCCAGCAGCCACATGGGACTAGCGACGTTTTCGTACTTC. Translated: CASSHMGLATFSYF.

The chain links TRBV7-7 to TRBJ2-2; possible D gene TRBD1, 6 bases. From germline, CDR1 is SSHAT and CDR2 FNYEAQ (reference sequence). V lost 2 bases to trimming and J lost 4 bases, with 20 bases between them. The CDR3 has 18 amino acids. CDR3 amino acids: CASSLSSRGGIFTGELFF. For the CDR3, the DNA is TGTGCCAGCAGCTTATCTTCCAGGGGTGGGATTTTCACCGGGGAGCTGTTTTTT.

DNA for the CDR3: TGTGCCAGCAGCGCTCCGAGGGACTCAGCGACGGGGGGCTACACCTTC. It encodes CASSAPRDSATGGYTF. The rearrangement links TRBV21-1 to TRBJ1-2. TRBV21-1 is an annotated pseudogene. This CDR3 contains 16 residues.

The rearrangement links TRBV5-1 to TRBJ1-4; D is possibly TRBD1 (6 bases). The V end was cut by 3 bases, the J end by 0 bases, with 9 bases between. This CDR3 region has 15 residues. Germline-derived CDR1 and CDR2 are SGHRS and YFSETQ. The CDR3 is CASSSTGTTNEKLFF. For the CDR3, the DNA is TGCGCCAGCAGCTCTACAGGGACAACTAATGAAAAACTGTTTTTT.

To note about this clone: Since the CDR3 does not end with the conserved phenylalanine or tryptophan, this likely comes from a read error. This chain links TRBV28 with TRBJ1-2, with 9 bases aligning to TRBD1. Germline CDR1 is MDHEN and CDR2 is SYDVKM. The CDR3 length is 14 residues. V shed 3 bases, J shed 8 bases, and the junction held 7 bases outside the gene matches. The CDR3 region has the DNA TGTGCCAGCAGTTTCCGGAGGACAGGGGAGGGCTACACCCTC. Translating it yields CASSFRRTGEGYTL.

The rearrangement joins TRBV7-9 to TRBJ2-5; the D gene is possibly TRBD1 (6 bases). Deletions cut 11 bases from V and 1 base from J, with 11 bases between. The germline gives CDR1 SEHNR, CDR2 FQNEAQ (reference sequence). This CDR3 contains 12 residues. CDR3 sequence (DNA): TGTGCCTTTGGACAGACCCAAGAGACCCAGTACTTC. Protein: CAFGQTQETQYF.

As DNA, the CDR3 is TGTGCCAGCAGCTTAGGCGCGGGACAGGGGGCCGGAGATACGCAGTATTTT. Translation: CASSLGAGQGAGDTQYF. This sequence joins TRBV7-6 and TRBJ2-3, with TRBD1 matching over 12 bases. The CDR3 totals 17 residues. Germline-derived CDR1 and CDR2 are SGHVS and FNYEAQ. Germline trimming cut 1 base from V and 5 bases from J; bases unmatched to any gene: 7.

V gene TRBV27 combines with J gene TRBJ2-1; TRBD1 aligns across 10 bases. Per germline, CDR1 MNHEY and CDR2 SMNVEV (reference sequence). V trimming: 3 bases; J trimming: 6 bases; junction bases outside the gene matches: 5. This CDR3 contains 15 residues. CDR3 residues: CASSFVTGGFNEQFF. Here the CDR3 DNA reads TGTGCCAGCAGTTTCGTGACAGGGGGCTTCAATGAGCAGTTCTTC.

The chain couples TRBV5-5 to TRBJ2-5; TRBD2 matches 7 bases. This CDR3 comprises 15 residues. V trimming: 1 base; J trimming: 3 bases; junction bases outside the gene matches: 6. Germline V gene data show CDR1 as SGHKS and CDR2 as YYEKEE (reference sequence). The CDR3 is CASSLPPGREETQYF. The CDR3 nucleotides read TGTGCCAGCAGCTTGCCGCCGGGGAGGGAAGAGACCCAGTACTTC.

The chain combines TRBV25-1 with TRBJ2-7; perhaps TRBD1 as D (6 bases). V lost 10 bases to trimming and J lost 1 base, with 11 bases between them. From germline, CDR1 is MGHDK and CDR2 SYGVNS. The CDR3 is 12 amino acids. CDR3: CAIRGDSYEQYF. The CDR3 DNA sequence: TGTGCCATCAGGGGAGATTCCTACGAGCAGTACTTC.

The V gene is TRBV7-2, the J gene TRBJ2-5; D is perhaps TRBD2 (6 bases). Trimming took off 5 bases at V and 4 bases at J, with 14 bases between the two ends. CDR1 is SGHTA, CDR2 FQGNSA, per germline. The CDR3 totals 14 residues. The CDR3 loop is CASSDRRALETQYF. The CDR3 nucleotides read TGTGCCAGCAGCGATCGGAGGGCCCTAGAGACCCAGTACTTC.

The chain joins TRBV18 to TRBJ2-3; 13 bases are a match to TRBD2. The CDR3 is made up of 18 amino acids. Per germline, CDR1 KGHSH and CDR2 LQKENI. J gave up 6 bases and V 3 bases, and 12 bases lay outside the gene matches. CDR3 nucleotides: TGTGCCAGCTCACCCGTCCGACTCGGACTAGCGGGGGCGGATACGCAGTATTTT. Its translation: CASSPVRLGLAGADTQYF.

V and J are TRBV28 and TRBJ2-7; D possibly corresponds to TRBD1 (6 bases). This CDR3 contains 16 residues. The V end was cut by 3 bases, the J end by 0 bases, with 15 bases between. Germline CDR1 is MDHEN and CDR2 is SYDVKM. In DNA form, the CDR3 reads TGTGCCAGCAGTTTCAGCACCGACAGGCCCTCCTACGAGCAGTACTTC. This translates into CASSFSTDRPSYEQYF.

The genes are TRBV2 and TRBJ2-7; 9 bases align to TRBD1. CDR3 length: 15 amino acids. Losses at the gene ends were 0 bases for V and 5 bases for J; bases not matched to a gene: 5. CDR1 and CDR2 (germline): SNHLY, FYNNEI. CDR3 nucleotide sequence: TGTGCCAGCAGTGAAGCGGGACAGGGTTTACACGAGCAGTACTTC. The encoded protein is CASSEAGQGLHEQYF.